This T cell receptor (beta chain) was retrieved from a study of OX40 agonist ivuxolimab in advanced cancers. Study in general: Patients were infused with ivuxolimab every 2 weeks at 0.01 to 10 mg/kg.

As concerns this clone: The antigen is not known.

Points from the study as a whole: Blood T cells, both CD4+ and CD8+, expanded clonally by week 6 at 0.1 to 3.0 mg/kg.

Sequencing was performed with immunoSEQ multiplex PCR; in TCRdb, only in-frame clones are kept and a portion is missing. Here the sample spans tens of thousands of clones, about 85% being singletons. The CDR3 runs to 18 residues. With V trimmed by 3 bases and J by 4 bases, 10 bases remained unmatched. The germline V gene has CDR1 SGDLS and CDR2 YYNGEE. J is TRBJ2-2 and V is TRBV9, with 12 bases aligning to TRBD2. The clonotype comes from an adult with an advanced solid tumor such as melanoma, head and neck, liver or kidney cancer. The material was CD4+ or CD8+ T cells sorted from blood, obtained in a trial of the OX40 agonist ivuxolimab. The CDR3 DNA reads TGTGCCAGCAGCGAGACCCCAGGACTAGCGGGGATCACCGGGGAGCTGTTTTTT. This codes for CASSETPGLAGITGELFF.